Reported below is one T cell receptor beta chain. Its matching antigen is unknown. The sample belongs to a study of shared clonotypes between healthy human individuals. Findings and caveats of the study: Collection of samples was limited to blood; tissue repertoires likely differ.

V shed 5 bases and J shed 4 bases, with 8 bases lying between them. This CDR3 is 13 amino acids long. CDR1 is MNHEY and CDR2 is SMNVEV in the germline V gene (reference sequence). Assay: immunoSEQ multiplex PCR; the TCRdb copy retains only in-frame clones and omits some. The sample consists of about 480,000 clones, 60% to 80% of them appearing once. Sequenced: PBMCs. The clonotype comes from a woman aged 40 to 50 in good health. Some clones in this sample may be carry-over from other donors' samples. The chain has TRBV27 and TRBJ2-2; D is uncertain. CDR3 DNA: TGTGCCAGCAGTCCGTGGGCCACCGGGGAGCTGTTTTTT. Its protein product is CASSPWATGELFF.